This T cell receptor beta chain was obtained from a study of T cells in Graves' hyperthyroidism and ophthalmopathy. RNA transcripts yielded amplified TCR beta CDR3 regions. A set of HTBI primers served as the primers for a first-round RT-PCR of the TCR CDR3. MiXCR, applied by TCRdb to the multiplex PCR reads, yields one record per CDR3 protein. The sample carries some 600,000 distinct CDR3 sequences, more than 11% recorded once. As regards this clonotype: Since no conserved phenylalanine or tryptophan closes the CDR3, a read error is the likely cause.

Patients were aged 18 to 65, had disease duration under 2 months, and had newly diagnosed hyperthyroidism. Diagnoses rested on clinical symptoms, serum thyroxine and TRAb, thyroid ultrasound and orbital computed tomography. The CDR3 covers 15 residues. Germline CDR1 reads DFQATT; CDR2 reads SNEGSKA (reference sequence). Trimming shortened V by 5 bases and J by 0 bases, and 14 bases separated the two germline ends. The source of this sequence is a woman aged 30 to 39 with Graves' hyperthyroidism that later progressed to Graves' ophthalmopathy. The V gene is TRBV20-1, the J gene TRBJ2-1, with D possibly being TRBD1 (6 bases). What was sequenced was blood. CDR3 protein: CSACQGSSSYNEQFL. The DNA of the CDR3 is TGCAGTGCTTGTCAGGGGTCTAGCTCCTACAATGAGCAGTTCCTC.